This is a list of T cell receptor beta chains from one sample in a study of blood T cell repertoires in COVID-19. TCRdb keeps only in-frame clones here, not all; method: immunoSEQ multiplex PCR. The profile shows hundreds of thousands of clones, around 85% of them singletons. Sequencing used peripheral blood. The origin of the receptors is a man between 50 and 59 years old with active or convalescent COVID-19. Each CDR3 is given with its conserved first and last residue. The D gene is left open where the match is weak. Clone size is not always given. Where it is, it says once, few, many or a class for expanded clones.

v_call,cdr3_length,clone_size,j_call,d_call,cdr3_nt,cdr3_aa
TRBV28,13,.,TRBJ2-1,.,TGTGCCAGCACCCTCCTCCTCGGGGGTGAGCAGTTCTTC,CASTLLLGGEQFF
TRBV5-1,15,.,TRBJ1-3,TRBD1,TGCGCCAGCAGCCCCGGGACAGGGGGAAGAAACACCATATATTTT,CASSPGTGGRNTIYF
TRBV24-1,14,.,TRBJ1-5,TRBD1,TGTGCCACCAGCCGGACAGGGGTTGATCAGCCCCAGCATTTT,CATSRTGVDQPQHF
TRBV9,16,many,TRBJ1-2,.,TGTGCCAGCAGCGTAGATTCGGGGGAAGGGACTTATGGCTACACCTTC,CASSVDSGEGTYGYTF
TRBV15,16,.,TRBJ1-1,TRBD1,TGTGCCACCAGCAGAGCAACGGGACAGTTGAACACTGAAGCTTTCTTT,CATSRATGQLNTEAFF
TRBV6-6,14,.,TRBJ2-3,.,TGTGCCAGCAGTTACTTGACTCGCACAGATACGCAGTATTTT,CASSYLTRTDTQYF
TRBV6-5,14,.,TRBJ2-7,TRBD1,TGTGCCAGCCTATCCACAGGGGCTCTAGGGGAGCAGTACTTC,CASLSTGALGEQYF
TRBV12-5,15,.,TRBJ2-1,TRBD1,TGTGCTAGTGGTAGTGGACAGGGGTTGCACAATGAGCAGTTCTTC,CASGSGQGLHNEQFF
TRBV30,13,few,TRBJ2-7,TRBD2,TGTGCCTGGAGTCTGACTAGCGGATTATCGCCGTACTTC,CAWSLTSGLSPYF
TRBV7-9,14,.,TRBJ2-2,.,TGTGCCAGCAGCCCCACGTCTAGCGCCGGGGAGCTGTTTTTT,CASSPTSSAGELFF
TRBV13,13,.,TRBJ2-3,.,TGTGCCAGCAGCTTAGGCGGGGCAGATACGCAGTATTTT,CASSLGGADTQYF
TRBV3-1/TRBV3-2,16,.,TRBJ1-1,TRBD1,TGTGCCAGCAGCCAATATTCGGACAGGATGAACACTGAAGCTTTCTTT,CASSQYSDRMNTEAFF
TRBV5-1,16,.,TRBJ1-1,TRBD1,TGCGCCAGCAGCTTCCGGGACAGGGTAGTTGGCACTGAAGCTTTCTTT,CASSFRDRVVGTEAFF
TRBV7-9,15,.,TRBJ2-3,.,TGTGCCAGCAGCTTATTGGACTCGGGCACAGATACGCAGTATTTT,CASSLLDSGTDTQYF
TRBV7-2,15,.,TRBJ1-6,.,TGTGCCAGCAACCTCCAGGAGGGAGGGTATTCACCCCTCCACTTT,CASNLQEGGYSPLHF
TRBV5-1,14,.,TRBJ1-5,.,TGCGCCAGCAGCTTGGGACTCCCGGGGCAGCCCCAGCATTTT,CASSLGLPGQPQHF
TRBV4-3,14,many,TRBJ1-2,.,TGCGCCAGCAGCCAACAGGATAGGGGCTATGGCTACACCTTC,CASSQQDRGYGYTF
TRBV5-6,15,.,TRBJ2-3,TRBD2,TGTGCCAGCAGCCAGATAGCGGGAGAACTGGATACGCAGTATTTT,CASSQIAGELDTQYF
TRBV4-1,18,.,TRBJ2-1,TRBD2,TGCGCCAGCAGTCCCGGACTAGCGGGAGGGGGAGACTACAATGAGCAGTTCTTC,CASSPGLAGGGDYNEQFF
TRBV28,15,.,TRBJ1-5,TRBD1,TGTGCCAGCAGACCAGGGGACAGGGGGCGTCAGCCCCAGCATTTT,CASRPGDRGRQPQHF
TRBV5-6,15,.,TRBJ1-4,TRBD1,TGTGCCAGCAGCAGCGGGACAGGTCGAAATGAAAAACTGTTTTTT,CASSSGTGRNEKLFF
TRBV7-2,16,.,TRBJ1-4,TRBD1,TGTGCCAGCAGCCCTAGGGGGGACAGACTCAATGAAAAACTGTTTTTT,CASSPRGDRLNEKLFF
TRBV19,11,.,TRBJ2-3,.,TGTGCCAGTAGTGCCCCCGGGACGCAGTATTTT,CASSAPGTQYF
TRBV11-2,15,.,TRBJ1-3,TRBD1,TGTGCCAGCAGCTTAGGACAGGGGGCTGGAAACACCATATATTTT,CASSLGQGAGNTIYF
TRBV5-5,15,.,TRBJ1-1,.,TGTGCCAGCATCGACCTATGGGGCAGGGTTACTGAAGCTTTCTTT,CASIDLWGRVTEAFF
TRBV30,13,.,TRBJ2-3,.,TGTGCCTACTCCCCAGCGGTGTCAGATACGCAGTATTTT,CAYSPAVSDTQYF
TRBV21-1,15,.,TRBJ2-5,.,TGTGCCAGCAGCCTAATCAAGGGGACAATAGAGACCCAGTACTTC,CASSLIKGTIETQYF
TRBV28,14,.,TRBJ1-1,.,TGTGCCAGCAGTTTTGGACATTCGAACACTGAAGCTTTCTTT,CASSFGHSNTEAFF
TRBV3-1/TRBV3-2,16,.,TRBJ1-4,.,TGTGCCAGCAGCCAAGTCGCGGGTCTCCTGGGTGAAAAACTGTTTTTT,CASSQVAGLLGEKLFF
TRBV30,14,.,TRBJ1-1,.,TGTGCCTGGAGTGTACCCAACAGGGCCACTGAAGCTTTCTTT,CAWSVPNRATEAFF
TRBV6-6,14,.,TRBJ1-5,.,TGTGCCAGCAATCAAGGCGGGAGCAATCAGCCCCAGCATTTT,CASNQGGSNQPQHF
TRBV3-1/TRBV3-2,15,.,TRBJ2-7,TRBD1,TGTGCCAGCAGCCAGTGGGACAGTTGGACCTACGAGCAGTACTTC,CASSQWDSWTYEQYF
TRBV6-2/TRBV6-3,17,.,TRBJ2-3,.,TGTGCCAGCAGTCTTGAGCCTCAGCGGGCGCTCACAGATACGCAGTATTTT,CASSLEPQRALTDTQYF
TRBV24-1,15,.,TRBJ2-7,TRBD1,TGTGCCACCAGTGACTGGGACAGGGGGCAGCGCGAGCAGTACTTC,CATSDWDRGQREQYF
TRBV6-2/TRBV6-3,16,.,TRBJ1-4,.,TGTGCCAGCAGTCCGACACGTCCCAGCGGTGGTGAAAAACTGTTTTTT,CASSPTRPSGGEKLFF
TRBV7-8,11,.,TRBJ2-7,.,TGTGCCAGCAGCTCCGAGAGGCAGCAGTACTTC,CASSSERQQYF
TRBV3-1/TRBV3-2,16,.,TRBJ2-7,TRBD1,TGTGCCAGCAGCCAAGATTGGACAGGGAGCTCCTACGAGCAGTACTTC,CASSQDWTGSSYEQYF
TRBV5-6,16,once,TRBJ2-2,TRBD2,TGTGCCAGCAGCTGGACTAGCGGGAGTGTTCCCGGGGAGCTGTTTTTT,CASSWTSGSVPGELFF
TRBV9,12,.,TRBJ1-3,.,TGTGCCAGCAGCCTTGTCCGAAACACCATATATTTT,CASSLVRNTIYF
TRBV2,15,.,TRBJ1-5,TRBD1,TGTGCCAGCAGTGCTACCGGGACAGGATATCAGCCCCAGCATTTT,CASSATGTGYQPQHF
TRBV7-8,13,.,TRBJ1-1,.,TGTGCCAGCAGCCCCCCGGGGAACACTGAAGCTTTCTTT,CASSPPGNTEAFF
TRBV7-2,15,once,TRBJ2-7,TRBD2,TGTGCCAGCAGCTTAGTGGCGGGAGGGCCGGAAGAGCAGTACTTC,CASSLVAGGPEEQYF
TRBV10-1,15,.,TRBJ2-5,.,TGCGCCAGCAGTGATATCAGGGCCGGCATCGAGACCCAGTACTTC,CASSDIRAGIETQYF
TRBV10-3,17,.,TRBJ2-7,TRBD1,TGTGCCATCAGGGACAGGACTGGACTGGCAAGAGCCAACGAGCAGTACTTC,CAIRDRTGLARANEQYF
TRBV11-2,15,.,TRBJ1-5,.,TGTGCCAGCAGCTTAGATCTAGCCAGCAATCAGCCCCAGCATTTT,CASSLDLASNQPQHF
TRBV7-9,12,.,TRBJ2-1,.,TGTGCCAGCAGCTTAGTTGAGGATGAGCAGTTCTTC,CASSLVEDEQFF
TRBV2,14,.,TRBJ2-6,.,TGTGCCAGCCTCCTTAGCTCTGGGGCCAACGTCCTGACTTTC,CASLLSSGANVLTF
TRBV5-5,15,.,TRBJ1-2,.,TGTGCCAGCAGCTTGGAAGGGCAGGGACTGGGTGGCTACACCTTC,CASSLEGQGLGGYTF
TRBV4-1,16,.,TRBJ2-3,.,TGCGCCAGCAGCCTGTTCGGGCGGGGAGACACAGATACGCAGTATTTT,CASSLFGRGDTDTQYF
TRBV7-9,17,once,TRBJ1-2,TRBD1,TGTGCCAGCAGCCAGATACGGGGGACAGGGGTTAACTATGGCTACACCTTC,CASSQIRGTGVNYGYTF
TRBV7-8,15,.,TRBJ1-2,.,TGTGCCAGCAGCTTAGAGCACAGTATAAACTATGGCTACACCTTC,CASSLEHSINYGYTF
TRBV5-5,14,once,TRBJ2-7,.,TGTGCCAGCACTGAAGGAGCAACCTACTACGAGCAGTACTTC,CASTEGATYYEQYF
TRBV6-2/TRBV6-3,12,once,TRBJ1-2,.,TGTGCCAGCAGTTCGGACAGCTATGGCTACACCTTC,CASSSDSYGYTF
TRBV20-1,11,.,TRBJ1-2,.,TGCAGTGCTTCAGACTCGTATGGCTACACCTTC,CSASDSYGYTF
TRBV19,15,.,TRBJ1-3,.,TGTGCCAGTAGTACGACAGGAACCTCTGGAAACACCATATATTTT,CASSTTGTSGNTIYF